Below, 21 T cell receptor beta chains from the same sample are listed, as sequenced in a study of CD4 and CD8 cells across lung adenocarcinoma regions. MiXCR, run by TCRdb on the PCR reads, gives a single entry per CDR3 protein. The sample has about 4,400 distinct CDR3 sequences, 45% seen once. What was sequenced was CD4+ T cells from the margin of a lung tumor. The receptors shown here come from a female donor with lung adenocarcinoma. The CD4 and CD8 labels of this study may be unreliable.

This chain uses TRBV10-1 with TRBJ2-5; D remains ambiguous. The J call may be incorrect, as the DNA end agrees better with TRBJ2-7. The CDR3 extends over 12 amino acids. Germline lookup yields CDR1 WNHNN and CDR2 SYGVQD (reference sequence). The CDR3 sequence: CASSEPTYEQYF. The CDR3 DNA follows: TGCGCCAGCAGTGAGCCCACCTACGAGCAGTACTTC.

This clonotype was seen ten or more times. The rearrangement uses TRBV6-4 and TRBJ2-3; 8 nucleotides align to TRBD2. Per germline, CDR1 MRHNA and CDR2 SNTAGT. V lost 4 bases, J lost 0 bases, and 0 bases stayed unmatched. The CDR3 runs to 14 residues. The CDR3 DNA sequence: TGTGCCAGCAGTGCTAGCGGGAGCACAGATACGCAGTATTTT. This gives the protein CASSASGSTDTQYF.

In this sample, this clonotype is medium-sized. Its ends do not fully match the called genes, so a read error is possible. The chain combines TRBV6-1 with TRBJ1-3; a weak D match, TRBD1 (5 bases). The V gene's germline CDR1 is MNHNS and CDR2 SASEGT. This CDR3 is 13 amino acids long. The CDR3 DNA reads TGTGCCAGCAGAGAAGGGACCGAGGACACCATATATTTT. Translation gives CASREGTEDTIYF.

The V call is TRBV12-3 or TRBV12-4, the J call TRBJ2-5; tentatively, D is TRBD2 (5 bases). The J call could be wrong; TRBJ2-7 is a better fit for the DNA end. The CDR3 extends over 15 amino acids. The CDR3 here is CASSPGRGEDSEQYF. The CDR3 DNA follows: TGTGCCAGCAGTCCGGGTCGAGGTGAGGACTCCGAGCAGTACTTC.

J is TRBJ2-5 and V is TRBV27; 7 nucleotides match TRBD1. The J call may be incorrect, as the DNA end agrees better with TRBJ2-7. The CDR3 is made up of 13 amino acids. Germline CDR1 reads MNHEY; CDR2 reads SMNVEV (reference sequence). In DNA form, the CDR3 reads TGTGCCAGCAGTTTACAGGGGGTAGACGAGCAGTACTTC. As protein: CASSLQGVDEQYF.

Turning to this clonotype: One end of the junction varies from germline; a read error may be responsible. The chain recombines TRBV10-3 with TRBJ1-6; 8 nucleotides match TRBD1. Germline assignment: CDR1 ENHRY and CDR2 SYGVKD. This CDR3 comprises 15 residues. This CDR3 is CASSETTGDNSPLHF. The CDR3 bases are TGTGCCAGCAGTGAGACGACAGGGGATAATTCACCCCTCCACTTT.

The chain uses TRBV27 and TRBJ2-5; TRBD2 might be the D (5 bases). The end of the DNA aligns better with TRBJ2-7, so the J call may be wrong. The CDR3 loop spans 14 amino acids. In germline, CDR1 is MNHEY, CDR2 SMNVEV (reference sequence). This CDR3 is CASSLRGWADEQYF. CDR3 nucleotides: TGTGCCAGCAGTTTACGAGGGTGGGCCGACGAGCAGTACTTC.

This clonotype is termed medium-sized. The J gene is TRBJ2-5, the V gene TRBV11-2; 12 positions match TRBD2. In germline, CDR1 is SGHAT, CDR2 FQNNGV. This CDR3 region has 15 residues. V lost 5 bases and J lost 11; bases outside the gene matches: 12. This CDR3 reads CASSHLAGGPGEQYF. CDR3 in DNA: TGTGCCAGCAGCCATCTAGCGGGAGGGCCTGGAGAGCAGTACTTC. The full variable domain, completed using reference TRBV11-2 and TRBJ2-5, is EAGVAQSPRYKIIEKRQSVAFWCNPISGHATLYWYQQILGQGPKLLIQFQNNGVVDDSQLPKDRFSAERLKGVDSTLKIQPAKLEDSAVYLCASSHLAGGPGEQYFGPGTRLLVL.

This clonotype is categorized as medium-sized. A read error may explain this, as a much larger clone is one base away. This chain connects TRBV6-1 to TRBJ2-4; 7 bases align to TRBD2. The V gene's germline CDR1 is MNHNS and CDR2 SASEGT. The J segment lost 13 bases and the V segment lost 5 bases, leaving 14 bases of the junction unmatched. The CDR3 length is 14 residues. CDR3 protein: CASSRDYSHNEQYF. As DNA, the CDR3 is TGTGCCAGCAGTCGGGACTATTCCCACAATGAGCAGTACTTC.

The chain recombines TRBV6-5 with TRBJ2-1, with 11 bases fitting TRBD2. The CDR3 is 15 amino acids. Germline-derived CDR1 and CDR2 are MNHEY and SVGAGI. With 0 bases clipped from V and 9 bases from J, the junction kept 4 bases outside the gene matches. As DNA, the CDR3 is TGTGCCAGCAGTTACTCGACTAGCGGGATTTTTGAGCAGTTCTTC. It codes for CASSYSTSGIFEQFF.

This clonotype was seen only once. A junction boundary mismatches the germline segment, possibly from a read error. V is TRBV10-3 and J is TRBJ2-3, with TRBD2 as a possible D gene (7 bases). The germline gives CDR1 ENHRY, CDR2 SYGVKD. The CDR3 has 15 residues. The CDR3 loop is CAAGAGGGEEETQYF. CDR3 nucleotides: TGTGCCGCGGGGGCCGGGGGCGGGGAGGAAGAGACGCAGTACTTT.

The rearrangement joins TRBV23-1 to TRBJ2-4; D is unresolved. The DNA end is a closer match to TRBJ2-1, so the J assignment may be wrong. TRBV23-1 is recorded as an ORF, its role being uncertain. The CDR3 consists of 12 residues. The CDR3 here is CASSPNGGEQFF. For the CDR3, the DNA is TGCGCCAGCAGCCCTAACGGCGGTGAGCAGTTCTTC.

This clonotype was recorded only once. At one end, the junction sequence differs from germline, possibly due to a read error. The V gene is TRBV10-2, the J gene TRBJ2-3; TRBD1 might be the D (5 bases). The germline V gene has CDR1 WSHSY and CDR2 SAAADI. This CDR3 comprises 12 residues. The CDR3 sequence: CASSDMTDTQYF. The CDR3 nucleotides read TGCGCCAGCAGTGATATGACAGATACCCAGTATTTT.

This clonotype is categorized as medium-sized. This chain uses TRBV6-1 with TRBJ2-3; 16 bases match TRBD2. Per germline, CDR1 MNHNS and CDR2 SASEGT. J gave up 5 bases and V 9 bases, and 2 bases lay outside the gene matches. The CDR3 sequence is 14 residues long. The CDR3 bases are TGTGCCAGGGGACTAGCGGGAGGGGGAGATACGCAGTATTTT. Protein: CARGLAGGGDTQYF.

In the case of this clonotype: Sequence at one end of the junction differs from germline and may be a read error. The rearrangement joins TRBV27 to TRBJ2-5; TRBD2 matches 8 bases. Germline loops: CDR1 MNHEY, CDR2 SMNVEV (reference sequence). This CDR3 is 18 amino acids long. In DNA, the CDR3 is TGTGCCAGCAGTTTTGTGAGGAGCGGGGGCGGGGGCCAAGATACCCAGTACTTC. This codes for CASSFVRSGGGGQDTQYF.

The chain combines TRBV4-1 with TRBJ2-2, with 8 bases matching TRBD1. Per the germline V gene, CDR1 is MGHRA and CDR2 is YSYEKL. With V trimmed by 0 bases and J by 5 bases, 5 bases remained unmatched. The CDR3 loop spans 16 amino acids. The CDR3 protein is CASSQDTYRGTGELFF. The CDR3 DNA is TGCGCCAGCAGCCAAGATACATACAGGGGGACCGGGGAGCTGTTTTTT.

This chain connects TRBV4-1 to TRBJ2-1; TRBD2 matches at 9 bases. This CDR3 comprises 16 residues. Germline assignment: CDR1 MGHRA and CDR2 YSYEKL. The V and J ends lost 1 base and 4 bases, in that order; junction bases with no gene match: 5. CDR3 sequence reads: CASSQGLAALYNEQFF. The CDR3 DNA is TGCGCCAGCAGCCAAGGACTAGCGGCCCTATACAATGAGCAGTTCTTC.

The chain joins TRBV10-3 to TRBJ2-2, with TRBD2 identical over 12 bases. With 11 bases clipped from V and 4 bases from J, the junction kept 5 bases outside the gene matches. CDR1 is ENHRY, CDR2 SYGVKD, per germline. The CDR3 has 14 residues. The CDR3 sequence: CAGTSGRRTGELFF. The CDR3 bases are TGTGCCGGTACTAGCGGGAGGCGCACCGGGGAGCTGTTTTTT.

This clonotype was seen only a few times. The chain is built from TRBV20-1 and TRBJ2-5, with TRBD2 matching over 10 bases. This CDR3 is built from 15 residues. The V gene's germline CDR1 is DFQATT and CDR2 SNEGSKA (reference sequence). V dropped 1 base and J dropped 4; count of bases not matched to a gene: 6. The CDR3 region is CSARAPAGGRETQYF. CDR3 nucleotides: TGCAGTGCTAGAGCTCCAGCGGGAGGGAGAGAGACCCAGTACTTC.

This clonotype qualifies as medium-sized (0.01 to 0.1%). The DNA for the CDR3 is TGTGCCAGCAGCACACCCCGGGACCCACAAGAGACCCAGTACTTC. Residues: CASSTPRDPQETQYF. The chain joins TRBV11-2 to TRBJ2-5, with D perhaps given as TRBD1 or TRBD2 (5 bases each). Trimming removed 5 bases from V and 2 bases from J, with 15 bases in between. The CDR3 is made up of 15 amino acids. Per the germline V gene, CDR1 is SGHAT and CDR2 is FQNNGV.

This clonotype was counted at least ten times. J is TRBJ2-1 and V is TRBV12-3 or TRBV12-4; 12 nucleotides match TRBD2. This CDR3 is built from 16 residues. Unmatched junction bases numbered 3, after V lost 5 bases and J lost 1 base. The CDR3 region has the DNA TGTGCCAGCAGTGGACTAGCGGGAATATCCTACAATGAGCAGTTCTTC. Translation: CASSGLAGISYNEQFF.